This T cell receptor beta chain was found in a study of Graves' ophthalmopathy and Graves' hyperthyroidism. This clonotype came up many times. The CDR3 has 16 residues. V was shortened by 3 bases and J by 7 bases, with 19 bases between the two germline ends. Germline V gives CDR1 SGDLS, CDR2 YYNGEE. Hyperthyroidism cases were recent diagnoses of under 2 months' duration in people aged 18 to 65. None of the included patients had other autoimmune diseases, uncontrolled infections, pregnancy or lactation, as these led to exclusion. As the template, RNA transcripts were used to amplify TCR beta CDR3 regions. Second-round multiplex PCR came after a first-round RT-PCR that employed HTBI primers. Each CDR3 protein gets one entry after TCRdb re-called the multiplex PCR reads with MiXCR. The sample consists of about 1.1 million distinct CDR3 sequences, about 38% of them appearing once.

This chain connects TRBV9 to TRBJ2-2; maybe TRBD1 (6 bases). Sequencing was performed on peripheral blood or thyroid tissue (not recorded which). The sequence was obtained from an adult man with Graves' hyperthyroidism. CDR3 in amino acids: CASSDRAWVLVGELFF. The CDR3 region has the DNA TGTGCCAGCAGCGACAGGGCGTGGGTGTTGGTCGGGGAGCTGTTTTTT.